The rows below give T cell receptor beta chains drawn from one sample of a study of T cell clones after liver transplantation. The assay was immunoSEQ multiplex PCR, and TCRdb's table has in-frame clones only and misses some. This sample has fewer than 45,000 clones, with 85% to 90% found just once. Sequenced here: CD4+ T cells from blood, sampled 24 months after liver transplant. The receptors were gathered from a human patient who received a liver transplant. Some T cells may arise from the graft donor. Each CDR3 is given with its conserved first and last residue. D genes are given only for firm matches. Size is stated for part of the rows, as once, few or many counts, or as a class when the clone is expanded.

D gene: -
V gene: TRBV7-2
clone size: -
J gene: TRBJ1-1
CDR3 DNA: TGTGCCAGCAGCCCAAAGCTGGGGAACACTGAAGCTTTCTTT
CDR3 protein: CASSPKLGNTEAFF

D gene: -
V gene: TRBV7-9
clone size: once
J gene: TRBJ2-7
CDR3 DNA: TGTGCCAGCAGAGGGAACAACCTTCTCGAGCAGTACTTC
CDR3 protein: CASRGNNLLEQYF

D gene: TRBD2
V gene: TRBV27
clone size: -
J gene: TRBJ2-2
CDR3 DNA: TGTGCCAGCGGGGGACTAGCGGGAGGGCCACCCGGGGAGCTGTTTTTT
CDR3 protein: CASGGLAGGPPGELFF

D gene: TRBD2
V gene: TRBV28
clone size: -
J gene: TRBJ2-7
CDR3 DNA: TGTGCCAGCACCTTCGGGAGGGTGAAATCCTACGAGCAGTACTTC
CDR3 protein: CASTFGRVKSYEQYF

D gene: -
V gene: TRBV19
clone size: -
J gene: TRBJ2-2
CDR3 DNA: TGTGCCAGTAGTTCCTGGGACGTCTCCGGGGAGCTGTTTTTT
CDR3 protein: CASSSWDVSGELFF

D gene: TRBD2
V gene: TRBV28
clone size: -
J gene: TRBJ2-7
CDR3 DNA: TGTGCCAGCAGTACTCGGACTAGCGGGAGGTACGAGCAGTACTTC
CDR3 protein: CASSTRTSGRYEQYF

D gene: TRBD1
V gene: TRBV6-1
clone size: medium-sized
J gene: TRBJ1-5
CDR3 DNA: TGTGCCAGCAGTGAAGCGAGGAGGACAGGGAATCAGCCCCAGCATTTT
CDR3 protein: CASSEARRTGNQPQHF

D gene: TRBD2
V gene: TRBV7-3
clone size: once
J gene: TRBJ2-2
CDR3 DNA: TGTGCCAGCAGCTTAATCCCCCTAGCGGGGATGGACACCGGGGAGCTGTTTTTT
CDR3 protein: CASSLIPLAGMDTGELFF

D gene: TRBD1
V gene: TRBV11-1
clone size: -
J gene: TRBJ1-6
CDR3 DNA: TGTGCCAGCAGCCCGCCGGGACAGGGAGGTTCACCCCTCCACTTT
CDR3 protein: CASSPPGQGGSPLHF

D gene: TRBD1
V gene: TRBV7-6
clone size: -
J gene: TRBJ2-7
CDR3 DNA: TGTGCCAGCAGCTTCATCCAGGGGGACGAGCAGTACTTC
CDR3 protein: CASSFIQGDEQYF

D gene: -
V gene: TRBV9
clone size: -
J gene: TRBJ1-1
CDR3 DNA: TGTGCCAGCAGCGTAGTAGGTCAGGGTGAAGCTTTCTTT
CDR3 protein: CASSVVGQGEAFF

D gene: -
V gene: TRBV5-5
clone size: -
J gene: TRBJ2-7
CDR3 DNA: TGTGCCAGCAGCTTCGTGGGGGGCGGGTCCTACGAGCAGTACTTC
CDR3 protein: CASSFVGGGSYEQYF

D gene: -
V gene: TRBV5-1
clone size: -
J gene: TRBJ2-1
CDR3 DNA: TGCGCCAGCAGCTTGGTCGGGGCGGTGGGGTCCTACAATGAGCAGTTCTTC
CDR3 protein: CASSLVGAVGSYNEQFF

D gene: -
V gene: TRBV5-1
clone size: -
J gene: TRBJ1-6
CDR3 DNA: TGCGCCAGCAGCCCAGAGGGGGGCGATTCACCCCTCCACTTT
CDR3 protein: CASSPEGGDSPLHF

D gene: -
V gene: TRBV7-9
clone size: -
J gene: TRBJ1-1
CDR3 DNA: TGTGCCAGCAGCCAAGACACGAACACTGAAGCTTTCTTT
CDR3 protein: CASSQDTNTEAFF

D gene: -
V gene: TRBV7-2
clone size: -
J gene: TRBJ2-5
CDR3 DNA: TGTGCCAGCAGCTTAGCACCGGGTCCACGGCTGGAGACCCAGTACTTC
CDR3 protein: CASSLAPGPRLETQYF

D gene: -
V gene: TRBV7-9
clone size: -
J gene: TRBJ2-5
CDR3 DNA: TGTGCCAGCAGCTCTAGACAGCAAGAGACCCAGTACTTC
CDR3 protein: CASSSRQQETQYF

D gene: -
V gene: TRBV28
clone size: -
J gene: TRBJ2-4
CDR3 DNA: TGTGCCAGCACCCAGGTTCGAGGCATTCAGTACTTC
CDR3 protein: CASTQVRGIQYF

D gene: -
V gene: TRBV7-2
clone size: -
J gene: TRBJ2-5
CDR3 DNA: TGTGCCAGCAGCTCGCCCGTGGGGGTACAAGAGACCCAGTACTTC
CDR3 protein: CASSSPVGVQETQYF

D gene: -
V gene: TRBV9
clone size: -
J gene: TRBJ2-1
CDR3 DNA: TGTGCCAGCAGCGTAGAACTCCGGGGGAGCTACAATGAGCAGTTCTTC
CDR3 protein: CASSVELRGSYNEQFF

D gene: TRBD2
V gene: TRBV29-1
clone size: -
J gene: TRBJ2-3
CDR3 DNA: TGCAGCGTAGTAACAGGTCTAGCGGGCGCCCGCACAGATACGCAGTATTTT
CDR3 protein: CSVVTGLAGARTDTQYF

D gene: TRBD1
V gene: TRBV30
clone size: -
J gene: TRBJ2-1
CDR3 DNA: TGTGCCTGGACCCCACGGACAGGGCCAGGAAATGAGCAGTTCTTC
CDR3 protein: CAWTPRTGPGNEQFF

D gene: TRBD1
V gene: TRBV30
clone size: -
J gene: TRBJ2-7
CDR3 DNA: TGTGCCTCAACTTTAGGGGGCGTGGACTACGAGCAGTACTTC
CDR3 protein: CASTLGGVDYEQYF

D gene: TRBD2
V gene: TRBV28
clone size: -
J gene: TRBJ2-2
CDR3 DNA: TGTGCCAGCATACGACTAGCGGCGAACACCGGGGAGCTGTTTTTT
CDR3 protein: CASIRLAANTGELFF

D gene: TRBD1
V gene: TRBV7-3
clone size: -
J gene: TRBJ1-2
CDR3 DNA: TGTGCCAGCAGTGGACGAGACAGGGGATACTATGGCTACACCTTC
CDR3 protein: CASSGRDRGYYGYTF

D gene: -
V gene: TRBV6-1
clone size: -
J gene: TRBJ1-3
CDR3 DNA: TGTGCCAGCAGCCCAGGGGAATCTGGAAACACCATATATTTT
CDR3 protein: CASSPGESGNTIYF

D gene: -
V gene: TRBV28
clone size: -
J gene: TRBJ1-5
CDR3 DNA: TGTGCCAGCAGAAACCCAACAGGAATCAATCAGCCCCAGCATTTT
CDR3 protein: CASRNPTGINQPQHF

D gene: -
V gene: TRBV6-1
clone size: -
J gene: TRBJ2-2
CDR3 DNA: TGTGCCAGCAGTTTTGCCCCCGGGGAGCTGTTTTTT
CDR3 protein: CASSFAPGELFF

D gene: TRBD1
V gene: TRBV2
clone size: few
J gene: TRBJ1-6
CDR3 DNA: TGTGCCAGCAGGGGACAGGGCCTAGATAATTCACCCCTCCACTTT
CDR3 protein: CASRGQGLDNSPLHF

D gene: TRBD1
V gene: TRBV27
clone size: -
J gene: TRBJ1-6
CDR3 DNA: TGTGCCAGCAGACTCGGACAGGGCCCTTATAGGTCACCCCTCCACTTT
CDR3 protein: CASRLGQGPYRSPLHF

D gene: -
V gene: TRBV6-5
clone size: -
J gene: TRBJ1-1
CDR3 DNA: TGTGCCAGCGGGGGCCATGGGAACACTGAAGCTTTCTTT
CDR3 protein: CASGGHGNTEAFF

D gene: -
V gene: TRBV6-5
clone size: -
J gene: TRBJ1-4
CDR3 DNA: TGTGCCAGCAGTTCCGGAGGAGGGATGGAAAAACTGTTTTTT
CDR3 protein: CASSSGGGMEKLFF

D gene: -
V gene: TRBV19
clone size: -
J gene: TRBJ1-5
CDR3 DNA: TGTGCCAGTCGAGACGGTCACTATAGCAATCAGCCCCAGCATTTT
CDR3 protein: CASRDGHYSNQPQHF

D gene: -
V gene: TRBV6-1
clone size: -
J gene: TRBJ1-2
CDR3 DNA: TGTGCCAGCAGTGACCTCAAAAGCCTAACCGGGACTGATTATGGCTACACCTTC
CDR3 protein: CASSDLKSLTGTDYGYTF

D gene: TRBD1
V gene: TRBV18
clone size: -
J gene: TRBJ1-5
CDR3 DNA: TGTGCCAGCTCACCCTGGACAGGGATTGAGAATCAGCCCCAGCATTTT
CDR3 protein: CASSPWTGIENQPQHF

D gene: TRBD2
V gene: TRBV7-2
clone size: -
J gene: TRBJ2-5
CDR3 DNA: TGTGCCAGCAGCGGACCCGGGACTAGCTATCGGGAGACCCAGTACTTC
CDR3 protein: CASSGPGTSYRETQYF

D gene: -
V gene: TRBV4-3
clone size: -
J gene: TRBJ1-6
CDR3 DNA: TGCGCCAGCAGCGGGTCCTATAATTCACCCCTCCACTTT
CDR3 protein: CASSGSYNSPLHF

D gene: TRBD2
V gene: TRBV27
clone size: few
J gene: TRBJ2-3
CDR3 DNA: TGTGCCAGCAGGGGGCTGGCTAGCGGGAGCACAGATACGCAGTATTTT
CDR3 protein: CASRGLASGSTDTQYF

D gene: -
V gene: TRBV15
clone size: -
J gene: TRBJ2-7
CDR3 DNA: TGTGCCACCAGCAGGGCCCCCTCGACAGGAGCCAATCCCTACGAGCAGTACTTC
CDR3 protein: CATSRAPSTGANPYEQYF

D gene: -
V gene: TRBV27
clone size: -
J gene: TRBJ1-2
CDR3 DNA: TGTGCCAGCCGTTTCCGGGACGGTCATAGCTACACCTTC
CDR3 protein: CASRFRDGHSYTF

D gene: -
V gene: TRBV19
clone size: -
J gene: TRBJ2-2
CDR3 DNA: TGTGCCAGTAGTACCCTCCAGGGAGGTGACACCGGGGAGCTGTTTTTT
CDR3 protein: CASSTLQGGDTGELFF

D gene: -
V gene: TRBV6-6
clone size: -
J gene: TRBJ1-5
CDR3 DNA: TGTGCCACCAGGCGGGGTAATAGCAATCAGCCCCAGCATTTT
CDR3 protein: CATRRGNSNQPQHF

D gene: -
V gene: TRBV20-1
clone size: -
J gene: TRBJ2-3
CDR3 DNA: TGCAGTGCCCCGACTCCGACGCAGTATTTT
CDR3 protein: CSAPTPTQYF

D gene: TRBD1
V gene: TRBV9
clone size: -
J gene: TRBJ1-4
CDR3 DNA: TGTGCCAGCAGCGTAGGAGGACAGGAGGGTGAAAAACTGTTTTTT
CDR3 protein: CASSVGGQEGEKLFF

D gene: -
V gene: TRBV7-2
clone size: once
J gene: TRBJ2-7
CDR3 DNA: TGTGCCAGCAGCCAGGGGACCGGCCGTGGAGGAATGTACGAGCAGTACTTC
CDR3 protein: CASSQGTGRGGMYEQYF

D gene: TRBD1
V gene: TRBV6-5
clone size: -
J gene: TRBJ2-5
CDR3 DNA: TGTGCCAGCATGTCAGGGGGACAGACCCAGTACTTC
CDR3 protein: CASMSGGQTQYF

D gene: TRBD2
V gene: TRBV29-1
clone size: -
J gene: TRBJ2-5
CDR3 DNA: TGCAGCGTCCGACTAGCGGGAGGCCCCGGGGAGACCCAGTACTTC
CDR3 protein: CSVRLAGGPGETQYF

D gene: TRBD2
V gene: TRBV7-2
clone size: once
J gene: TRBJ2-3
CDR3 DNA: TGTGCCAGCAGCTTAGCCCCTCGGGGTAGCGGGGATTCTCGGGGGACGCAGTATTTT
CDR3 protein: CASSLAPRGSGDSRGTQYF

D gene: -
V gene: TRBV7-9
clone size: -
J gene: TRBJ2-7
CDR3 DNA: TGTGCCAGCAGCTTACGCGGGACCACCTACGAGCAGTACTTC
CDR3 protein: CASSLRGTTYEQYF